The 3 T cell receptor beta chains reported below all come from one sample, sequenced in a study of identical twins. TCRdb re-analysed the 5' RACE reads in MiXCR, keeping a single row per CDR3 protein. Among 650,000 to 750,000 distinct CDR3 sequences listed, 21% were seen once. This sample was also put to use in a study of T cells expressing NK-cell markers.

Specimen: PBMCs. The receptors stem from a woman aged 18-29 years in good health.

The rearrangement links TRBV12-3 or TRBV12-4 to TRBJ1-3, with 8 bases fitting TRBD1. With 4 bases clipped from V and 2 bases from J, the junction kept 4 bases outside the gene matches. CDR3 length equals 15 residues. The DNA of the CDR3 is TGTGCCAGCAGTTCACAGGGGGAAGCTGGAAACACCATATATTTT. Translating gives CASSSQGEAGNTIYF.

The chain employs TRBV3-1 and TRBJ2-5; no definite D call. This CDR3 is 12 amino acids long. Germline V gene data show CDR1 as LGHDT and CDR2 as YNNKEL (reference sequence). V dropped 2 bases and J dropped 1 base, with 2 bases sitting between them. The CDR3 is CASSQFQETQYF. The CDR3, as DNA: TGTGCCAGCAGCCAATTCCAAGAGACCCAGTACTTC.

The chain combines TRBV7-9 with TRBJ2-7, with D possibly being TRBD1 or TRBD2 (5 bases each). Per germline, CDR1 SEHNR and CDR2 FQNEAQ (reference sequence). Trimming cost V 6 bases and J 4 bases, with 19 bases left between them. There are 15 residues in the CDR3. The CDR3 is CASSVSGTVQYEQYF. In DNA form, the CDR3 reads TGTGCCAGCAGTGTATCCGGGACCGTCCAGTACGAGCAGTACTTC.